The 12 T cell receptor beta chains listed next were all sequenced from one sample in a study of technical replicates of blood from a handful of donors. The assay was immunoSEQ multiplex PCR, and TCRdb's table has in-frame clones only and misses some. Among 65,000 to 95,000 clones, 80% to 95% were seen once, and the ten largest hold 0.27%. Sequencing input: T cells isolated from PBMCs. All receptors come from a human donor in good health.

The rearrangement joins TRBV5-4 to TRBJ2-2, with D perhaps TRBD1 (5 bases). The V and J ends lost 4 bases and 0 bases respectively, with 10 bases between them. The germline gives CDR1 SGHNT, CDR2 YYREEE (reference sequence). The CDR3 runs 15 residues. For the CDR3, the DNA is TGTGCCAGCAGCCCTGGGGCAACGAACACCGGGGAGCTGTTTTTT. This codes for CASSPGATNTGELFF.

This sequence joins TRBV25-1 and TRBJ2-1; TRBD2 matches 11 bases. CDR1 MGHDK and CDR2 SYGVNS come from the germline V gene. There are 15 residues in the CDR3. V trimming: 6 bases; J trimming: 9 bases; junction bases outside the gene matches: 10. CDR3 in amino acids: CASSILAGVVSEQFF. The CDR3 region has the DNA TGTGCCAGCAGCATACTAGCGGGAGTGGTTAGTGAGCAGTTCTTC.

In this sample, this clone turned up a few times. The chain is built from TRBV28 and TRBJ1-5; D is uncertain. Trimming took 5 bases from V and 5 from J, leaving 7 bases between them. CDR3 length: 12 residues. Germline V gives CDR1 MDHEN, CDR2 SYDVKM. The CDR3 here is CASSTNHQPQHF. CDR3 DNA: TGTGCCAGCAGTACAAATCATCAGCCCCAGCATTTT. The full variable domain, its missing parts supplied by reference TRBV28 and TRBJ1-5, is DVKVTQSSRYLVKRTGEKVFLECVQDMDHENMFWYRQDPGLGLRLIYFSYDVKMKEKGDIPEGYSVSREKKERFSLILESASTNQTSMYLCASSTNHQPQHFGDGTRLSIL.

This clone has a handful of counts. This chain links TRBV12-5 with TRBJ1-6; D is possibly TRBD1 (5 bases). CDR3 length equals 15 residues. V was shortened by 0 bases and J by 8 bases, with 11 bases between the two germline ends. CDR1 LGHNT and CDR2 FRNRAP come from the germline V gene. The CDR3 DNA sequence: TGTGCTAGTGGTTTGGTACCGGGGGGGTATTCACCCCTCCACTTT. Its translation: CASGLVPGGYSPLHF. Full variable domain (outside the CDR3, taken from reference TRBV12-5 and TRBJ1-6): DARVTQTPRHKVTEMGQEVTMRCQPILGHNTVFWYRQTMMQGLELLAYFRNRAPLDDSGMPKDRFSAEMPDATLATLKIQPSEPRDSAVYFCASGLVPGGYSPLHFGNGTRLTVT.

The V gene is TRBV5-8, the J gene TRBJ1-4, with D uncertain. Trimming pared 0 bases from V and 5 bases from J, leaving 14 bases between. CDR3 size: 16 residues. The germline gives CDR1 SGHTS, CDR2 YDEGEE. The CDR3 DNA sequence: TGTGCCAGCAGCTTGGTGGGTAGAGGTTGGAATGAAAAACTGTTTTTT. Its translation: CASSLVGRGWNEKLFF.

This chain uses TRBV15 with TRBJ2-7; D may be TRBD1 (6 bases). CDR1 is LNHNV, CDR2 YYDKDF, per germline (reference sequence). The CDR3 covers 14 residues. V was cut by 7 bases and J by 0 bases, with 13 bases left in between. The CDR3 DNA reads as TGTGCCACCAAGCCTGGACAGAGCTCCTACGAGCAGTACTTC. Translating gives CATKPGQSSYEQYF. The entire variable domain, with the rest obtained from reference TRBV15 and TRBJ2-7, is as follows: DAMVIQNPRYQVTQFGKPVTLSCSQTLNHNVMYWYQQKSSQAPKLLFHYYDKDFNNEADTPDNFQSRRPNTSFCFLDIRSPGLGDTAMYLCATKPGQSSYEQYFGPGTRLTVT.

The chain recombines TRBV15 with TRBJ2-2; 8 bases map to TRBD2. CDR1 and CDR2 (germline): LNHNV, YYDKDF (reference sequence). Trimming took 3 bases from V and 5 from J; bases not matched to a gene: 8. CDR3 length: 16 residues. CDR3 amino acids: CATSSGWRGATGELFF. In DNA form, the CDR3 reads TGTGCCACCAGCAGCGGTTGGCGGGGGGCGACCGGGGAGCTGTTTTTT.

The chain links TRBV9 to TRBJ2-7, with 10 bases aligning to TRBD1. V shed 0 bases, J shed 5 bases, and the junction held 8 bases outside the gene matches. The CDR3 spans 16 residues. Germline loops: CDR1 SGDLS, CDR2 YYNGEE. The CDR3 coding sequence is TGTGCCAGCAGCGTAGAGGAAGGGACAGGGGTCCACGAGCAGTACTTC. Residues: CASSVEEGTGVHEQYF.

Only a few counts were recorded for this clone. The genes are TRBV19 and TRBJ1-1; 7 bases are shared with TRBD1. CDR3 size: 15 residues. J lost 1 base, V lost 6 bases, and 8 bases had no gene match. Looked up from germline, CDR1 is LNHDA and CDR2 is SQIVND (reference sequence). The CDR3 region has the DNA TGTGCCAGTAGCAGGGGGACTGTGGAGAACACTGAAGCTTTCTTT. It specifies CASSRGTVENTEAFF.

The chain uses TRBV19 and TRBJ2-7; D not resolved. Trimming pared 3 bases from V and 4 bases from J, leaving 13 bases between. CDR3 size: 14 residues. Per germline, CDR1 LNHDA and CDR2 SQIVND (reference sequence). The CDR3 sequence is CASSMGSIRYEQYF. Here the CDR3 DNA reads TGTGCCAGTAGTATGGGCAGTATAAGGTACGAGCAGTACTTC.

In its sample, this clone was seen once. In DNA form, the CDR3 reads TGTGCCAGCAGCCAAGGTTCCAGGGGTAGGGGCTACGAGCAGTACTTC. It encodes CASSQGSRGRGYEQYF. J is TRBJ2-7 and V is TRBV14; D perhaps matches TRBD1 (6 bases). CDR3 length: 16 amino acids. CDR1 is SGHDN, CDR2 FVKESK, per germline. The V end lost 1 base, the J end lost 3 bases, and 16 bases lay between the germline ends.

V and J are TRBV15 and TRBJ2-3; perhaps TRBD2 as D (5 bases). This CDR3 is 12 amino acids long. Germline CDR1 and CDR2: LNHNV and YYDKDF (reference sequence). Between the trimmed V and J ends, which lost 0 bases and 8 bases, there was a span of 6 bases. The CDR3, as DNA: TGTGCCACCAGCAGAGATCGGGGTACGCAGTATTTT. It translates to CATSRDRGTQYF.